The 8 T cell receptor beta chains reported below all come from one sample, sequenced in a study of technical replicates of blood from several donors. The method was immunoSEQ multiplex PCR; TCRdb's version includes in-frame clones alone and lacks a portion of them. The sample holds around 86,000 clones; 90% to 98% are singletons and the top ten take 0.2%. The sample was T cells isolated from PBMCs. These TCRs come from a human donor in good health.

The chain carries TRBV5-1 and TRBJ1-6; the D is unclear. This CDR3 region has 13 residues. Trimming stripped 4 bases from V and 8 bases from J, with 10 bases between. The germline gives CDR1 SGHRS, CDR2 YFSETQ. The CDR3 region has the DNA TGCGCCAGCAGCCTAGCGGAGGATTCACCCCTCCACTTT. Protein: CASSLAEDSPLHF.

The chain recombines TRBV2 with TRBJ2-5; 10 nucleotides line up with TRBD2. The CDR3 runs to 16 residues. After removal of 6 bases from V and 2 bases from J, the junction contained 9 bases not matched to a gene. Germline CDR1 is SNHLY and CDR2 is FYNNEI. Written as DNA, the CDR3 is TGTGCCAGCAGCCGGACTAGCGGTGTGGGGCAAGAGACCCAGTACTTC. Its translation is CASSRTSGVGQETQYF.

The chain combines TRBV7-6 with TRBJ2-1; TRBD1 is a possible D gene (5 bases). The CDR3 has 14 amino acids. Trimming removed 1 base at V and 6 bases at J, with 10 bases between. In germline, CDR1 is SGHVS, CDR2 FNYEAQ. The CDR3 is CASSLDGRANEQFF. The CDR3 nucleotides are TGTGCCAGCAGCTTAGACGGCAGGGCCAATGAGCAGTTCTTC.

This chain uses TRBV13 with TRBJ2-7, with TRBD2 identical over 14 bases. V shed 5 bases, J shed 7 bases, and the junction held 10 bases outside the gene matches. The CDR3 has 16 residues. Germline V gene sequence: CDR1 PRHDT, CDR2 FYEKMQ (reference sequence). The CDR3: CASSLGLAGAIGEQYF. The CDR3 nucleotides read TGTGCCAGCAGCCTGGGACTAGCGGGGGCCATAGGAGAGCAGTACTTC.

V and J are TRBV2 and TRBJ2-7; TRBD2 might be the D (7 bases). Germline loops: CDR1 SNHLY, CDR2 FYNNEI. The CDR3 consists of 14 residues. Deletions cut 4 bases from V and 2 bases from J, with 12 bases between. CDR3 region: CASSVGGPTYEQYF. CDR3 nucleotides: TGTGCCAGCAGTGTCGGGGGGCCGACCTACGAGCAGTACTTC. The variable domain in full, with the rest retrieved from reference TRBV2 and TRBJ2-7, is EPEVTQTPSHQVTQMGQEVILRCVPISNHLYFYWYRQILGQKVEFLVSFYNNEISEKSEIFDDQFSVERPDGSNFTLKIRSTKLEDSAMYFCASSVGGPTYEQYFGPGTRLTVT.

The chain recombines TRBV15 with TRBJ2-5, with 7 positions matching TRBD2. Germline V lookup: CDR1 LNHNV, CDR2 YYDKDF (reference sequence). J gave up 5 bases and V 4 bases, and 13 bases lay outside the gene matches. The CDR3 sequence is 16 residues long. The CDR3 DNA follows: TGTGCCACCAGCACCCTCGGTAGAGGGAGGGTGGAGACCCAGTACTTC. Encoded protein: CATSTLGRGRVETQYF.

The CDR3: CASSLVPGGIYEEQYF. The CDR3 nucleotides read TGTGCCAGCAGCTTAGTTCCAGGCGGGATCTACGAGGAGCAGTACTTC. V gene TRBV7-2 combines with J gene TRBJ2-7; tentative D call: TRBD2 (6 bases). Germline CDR1 and CDR2: SGHTA and FQGNSA. V was pared by 1 base and J by 7 bases, with 20 bases between. CDR3 length: 16 residues.

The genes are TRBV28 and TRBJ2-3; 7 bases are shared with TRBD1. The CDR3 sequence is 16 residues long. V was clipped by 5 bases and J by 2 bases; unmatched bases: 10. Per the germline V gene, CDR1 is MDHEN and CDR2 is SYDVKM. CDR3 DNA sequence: TGTGCCAGCAGTCCAATAAACAGGGGCCTCACAGATACGCAGTATTTT. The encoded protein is CASSPINRGLTDTQYF.